This is a list of T cell receptor beta chains from one sample in a study of blood T cells in healthy people across ages. TCRdb re-analysed the 5' RACE reads in MiXCR, keeping a single row per CDR3 protein. The table includes some 890,000 distinct CDR3 sequences, almost 30% detected once. Another study also made use of these data, one on T cells of mothers and their children.

The sample comprised blood. Receptor source: a woman aged 40 to 50 in good health. CDR3s include the opening cysteine and the closing phenylalanine or tryptophan. Fields, in order: D gene, V gene, clone size, J gene, CDR3 DNA, CDR3 protein. The D gene is left open where the match is weak. Expanded clones are given a class, and other clones once, few, many or no size at all.

d_call: NA
v_call: TRBV12-3/TRBV12-4
clone_size: NA
j_call: TRBJ2-5
cdr3_nt: TGTGCCAGCAGTTTATACAGCCCGGGAGCAGAGACCCAGTACTTC
cdr3_aa: CASSLYSPGAETQYF

d_call: NA
v_call: TRBV6-2/TRBV6-3
clone_size: few
j_call: TRBJ1-1
cdr3_nt: TGTGCCAGCAGTTCCCCGACAGGCCAAATCGCGGCTTTCTTT
cdr3_aa: CASSSPTGQIAAFF

d_call: NA
v_call: TRBV7-9
clone_size: few
j_call: TRBJ1-2
cdr3_nt: TGTGCCAGCAGCCCCATGTCAACCCCCCCCGGGAAGGGCTACACCTTC
cdr3_aa: CASSPMSTPPGKGYTF

d_call: NA
v_call: TRBV11-2
clone_size: many
j_call: TRBJ2-6
cdr3_nt: TGTGCCAGCAGCCCGAGGTTCCCTACTTCTGGGGCCAACGTCCTGACTTTC
cdr3_aa: CASSPRFPTSGANVLTF

d_call: NA
v_call: TRBV7-8
clone_size: few
j_call: TRBJ1-2
cdr3_nt: TGTGCCAGCAGCTTCCCAGGCGGGGGCGCCAATGGCTACACCTTC
cdr3_aa: CASSFPGGGANGYTF

d_call: TRBD2
v_call: TRBV20-1
clone_size: NA
j_call: TRBJ2-5
cdr3_nt: TGCAGTGTTACGACAGCCCCGGGAGGAGAGACCCAGTACTTC
cdr3_aa: CSVTTAPGGETQYF

d_call: TRBD2
v_call: TRBV20-1
clone_size: many
j_call: TRBJ2-7
cdr3_nt: TGCAGTGCTAGCTCGGGTCGGGGGGGCATTGAGCAGTACTTC
cdr3_aa: CSASSGRGGIEQYF

d_call: NA
v_call: TRBV27
clone_size: many
j_call: TRBJ2-7
cdr3_nt: TGTGCCAGCACTGGGACTCGGGGTGGAGAGCAGTACTTC
cdr3_aa: CASTGTRGGEQYF

d_call: TRBD1
v_call: TRBV7-2
clone_size: many
j_call: TRBJ2-7
cdr3_nt: TGTGCCAGCAGCCTCCGGGACAGGGGTTTCGAGCAGTACTTC
cdr3_aa: CASSLRDRGFEQYF

d_call: NA
v_call: TRBV7-9
clone_size: few
j_call: TRBJ2-1
cdr3_nt: TGTGCCAGCAGCCCCCAGATCCGGGACGGTCTTTACAATGAGCAGTTCTTC
cdr3_aa: CASSPQIRDGLYNEQFF

d_call: NA
v_call: TRBV7-6
clone_size: many
j_call: TRBJ2-7
cdr3_nt: TGTGCCAGCAGCTTAGGGGGCGGGTTCTTCAGGGGAAAGGAGTACGAGCAGTACTTC
cdr3_aa: CASSLGGGFFRGKEYEQYF

d_call: NA
v_call: TRBV2
clone_size: few
j_call: TRBJ2-2
cdr3_nt: TGTGCCAGCAGTGAATCCTCTAACACCGGGGAGCTGTTTTTT
cdr3_aa: CASSESSNTGELFF

d_call: NA
v_call: TRBV7-2
clone_size: NA
j_call: TRBJ1-1
cdr3_nt: TGTGCCAGCAGCTTAGGCCAGATGGCGAACACTGAAGCTTTCTTT
cdr3_aa: CASSLGQMANTEAFF

d_call: NA
v_call: TRBV12-3/TRBV12-4
clone_size: many
j_call: TRBJ2-7
cdr3_nt: TGTGCCAGCAGCCTTTCCCCTTTGGCCTACGAGCAGTACTTC
cdr3_aa: CASSLSPLAYEQYF

d_call: TRBD2
v_call: TRBV11-3
clone_size: NA
j_call: TRBJ2-1
cdr3_nt: TGTGCCAGCAGCTTAGGAGCGGGGGGGATCAATGGGCAGTTCTTC
cdr3_aa: CASSLGAGGINGQFF

d_call: NA
v_call: TRBV5-4
clone_size: few
j_call: TRBJ2-1
cdr3_nt: TGTGCCAGCAGCTTGGCAACCTCCCCATCCAACAATGAGCAGTTCTTC
cdr3_aa: CASSLATSPSNNEQFF

d_call: NA
v_call: TRBV5-1
clone_size: NA
j_call: TRBJ2-2
cdr3_nt: TGCGCCAGCAGCTTGGACCTGTGGAAGTTAAACCCGAACACCGGGGAGCTGTTTTTT
cdr3_aa: CASSLDLWKLNPNTGELFF

d_call: TRBD2
v_call: TRBV7-2
clone_size: NA
j_call: TRBJ2-2
cdr3_nt: TGTGCCAGCAGGGGGGGGAGACTCACCGGGGAGCTGTTTTTT
cdr3_aa: CASRGGRLTGELFF

d_call: TRBD2
v_call: TRBV7-2
clone_size: few
j_call: TRBJ2-3
cdr3_nt: TGTGCCAGCAGCTTAGGTGGACGGGGGGGCACAGATACGCAGTATTTT
cdr3_aa: CASSLGGRGGTDTQYF

d_call: TRBD2
v_call: TRBV20-1
clone_size: many
j_call: TRBJ2-3
cdr3_nt: TGCAGTGCTAGGGCGACTAGCGGGGCAAGCACAGATACGCAGTATTTT
cdr3_aa: CSARATSGASTDTQYF

d_call: NA
v_call: TRBV12-3/TRBV12-4
clone_size: NA
j_call: TRBJ2-5
cdr3_nt: TGTGCCAGCAGTTCGAACCGGCAGAAAGAGACCCAGTACTTC
cdr3_aa: CASSSNRQKETQYF

d_call: NA
v_call: TRBV30
clone_size: once
j_call: TRBJ1-5
cdr3_nt: TGTGCCTGGGACAGACGGGGCGAGGATCAGCCCCAGCATTTT
cdr3_aa: CAWDRRGEDQPQHF

d_call: TRBD1
v_call: TRBV7-9
clone_size: NA
j_call: TRBJ2-1
cdr3_nt: TGTGCCAGCAGACCTGACAGGGTCAATGGGGAGCAGTTCTTC
cdr3_aa: CASRPDRVNGEQFF

d_call: NA
v_call: TRBV7-9
clone_size: NA
j_call: TRBJ1-4
cdr3_nt: TGTGCCAGCAGCCTCTCTCGACTATCCCATGAAAAACTGTTTTTT
cdr3_aa: CASSLSRLSHEKLFF

d_call: NA
v_call: TRBV15
clone_size: few
j_call: TRBJ1-1
cdr3_nt: TGTGCCACCAGCAGAGAGTCCGCGTACACTGAAGCTTTCTTT
cdr3_aa: CATSRESAYTEAFF

d_call: NA
v_call: TRBV9
clone_size: NA
j_call: TRBJ2-7
cdr3_nt: TGTGCCAGCAGCGTAGGGGGCTTGGACTACGAGCAGTACTTC
cdr3_aa: CASSVGGLDYEQYF

d_call: TRBD1
v_call: TRBV9
clone_size: NA
j_call: TRBJ2-1
cdr3_nt: TGTACCAGCAGCAGGAGACAGGGAGAAGGTGAGCAGTTCTTC
cdr3_aa: CTSSRRQGEGEQFF

d_call: NA
v_call: TRBV28
clone_size: NA
j_call: TRBJ1-4
cdr3_nt: TGTGCCAGCAGTGCAGGGGCGGCTAATGAAAAACTGTTTTTT
cdr3_aa: CASSAGAANEKLFF

d_call: NA
v_call: TRBV6-1
clone_size: NA
j_call: TRBJ2-2
cdr3_nt: TGTGCCAGCAGTGAACGATCCCCCAGACCGAACACCGGGAAGCTGTTTTTT
cdr3_aa: CASSERSPRPNTGKLFF

d_call: NA
v_call: TRBV28
clone_size: NA
j_call: TRBJ2-7
cdr3_nt: TGTGCCAGCAGTTTATCGGCGCAGGCCTACGAGCAGTACTTC
cdr3_aa: CASSLSAQAYEQYF

d_call: NA
v_call: TRBV5-1
clone_size: few
j_call: TRBJ2-2
cdr3_nt: TGCGCCAGCAGCTTGGAGCCGGGGACCGGGGAGCTGTTTTTT
cdr3_aa: CASSLEPGTGELFF

d_call: NA
v_call: TRBV30
clone_size: many
j_call: TRBJ2-7
cdr3_nt: TGTGCCTGGAGTGTACACAACTCCTACGAGCAGTACTTC
cdr3_aa: CAWSVHNSYEQYF

d_call: TRBD2
v_call: TRBV7-8
clone_size: NA
j_call: TRBJ2-5
cdr3_nt: TGTGCCAGCAGCTTTTCGGGGTCCGGGGGGGCCCAAGAGACCCAGTACTTC
cdr3_aa: CASSFSGSGGAQETQYF

d_call: NA
v_call: TRBV15
clone_size: few
j_call: TRBJ2-2
cdr3_nt: TGTGCCACCAGCCAGACAGTGAACACCGGGGAGCTGTTTTTT
cdr3_aa: CATSQTVNTGELFF

d_call: TRBD2
v_call: TRBV7-2
clone_size: many
j_call: TRBJ2-5
cdr3_nt: TGTGCCAGCAGCTTAGCGAAGCGGGGGGGCCTAGTCCAAGAGACCCAGTACTTC
cdr3_aa: CASSLAKRGGLVQETQYF

d_call: NA
v_call: TRBV6-5
clone_size: NA
j_call: TRBJ2-2
cdr3_nt: TGTGCCAGCAGTCAACGAGGGGCGGCCGGGGAGCTGTTTTTT
cdr3_aa: CASSQRGAAGELFF

d_call: NA
v_call: TRBV15
clone_size: few
j_call: TRBJ1-1
cdr3_nt: TGTGCCACCAGCAGGTGGGGGGACCTCGGAGCTTTCTTT
cdr3_aa: CATSRWGDLGAFF

d_call: NA
v_call: TRBV5-1
clone_size: few
j_call: TRBJ2-6
cdr3_nt: TGCGCCAGCAGCTTCGAAACTGGGGCCAACGTCCTGACTTTC
cdr3_aa: CASSFETGANVLTF

d_call: NA
v_call: TRBV3-1
clone_size: NA
j_call: TRBJ2-3
cdr3_nt: TGTGCCAGCAGCCAAGACCGGACCGTAACTAGCACAGATACGCAGTATTTT
cdr3_aa: CASSQDRTVTSTDTQYF

d_call: NA
v_call: TRBV18
clone_size: NA
j_call: TRBJ1-5
cdr3_nt: TGTGCCAGCTCGTCAGACAGGACCCAGCCCCAGCATTTT
cdr3_aa: CASSSDRTQPQHF

d_call: NA
v_call: TRBV5-1
clone_size: NA
j_call: TRBJ1-1
cdr3_nt: TGCGCCAGCGGCTTGGATCAAAAGAACACTGAAGCTTTCTTT
cdr3_aa: CASGLDQKNTEAFF

d_call: NA
v_call: TRBV4-1
clone_size: NA
j_call: TRBJ1-2
cdr3_nt: TGCGCCAGCAGCCTCTCTCGGGGATCTGGGGGCTACACCTTC
cdr3_aa: CASSLSRGSGGYTF

d_call: TRBD2
v_call: TRBV7-3
clone_size: few
j_call: TRBJ2-7
cdr3_nt: TGTGCCACCGGGACTAGCGGGGGTCGCGAGCAGTACTTC
cdr3_aa: CATGTSGGREQYF

d_call: NA
v_call: TRBV28
clone_size: NA
j_call: TRBJ1-5
cdr3_nt: TGTGCCAGCAGTTTTCCCGGGACACTTAATCAGCCCCAGCATTTT
cdr3_aa: CASSFPGTLNQPQHF

d_call: TRBD1
v_call: TRBV7-9
clone_size: NA
j_call: TRBJ1-2
cdr3_nt: TGTGCCTGCAGTTCCGGGACAGGGGGTTTGGATGGCTACACCTTC
cdr3_aa: CACSSGTGGLDGYTF

d_call: TRBD1
v_call: TRBV28
clone_size: NA
j_call: TRBJ2-4
cdr3_nt: TGTGCCAGCAGTGGACCTGGGACAGGGGGCCTAGATACGCAGTACTTC
cdr3_aa: CASSGPGTGGLDTQYF

d_call: NA
v_call: TRBV5-1
clone_size: few
j_call: TRBJ1-1
cdr3_nt: TGCGCCAGCAGCTTGGTTTCCGGCGGCAGGGTGAACACTGAAGCTTTCTTT
cdr3_aa: CASSLVSGGRVNTEAFF